The clone carrying this TCR beta chain was observed at least ten times. Its antigen remains unknown. Individual cDNA molecules carried attached unique molecular identifiers. Using its own MiXCR run on the 5' RACE reads, TCRdb lists one record per CDR3 protein. The sample includes roughly 60,000 distinct CDR3 sequences, roughly 14% of them seen just once. The data are from a study of early T cells in non-severe SARS-CoV-2 infection. Study summary: Chains from this unsorted whole-blood bulk RNA could not be paired.

Points from the study as a whole: CD4 and private specificities were missed by VDJdb matching, which favored anti-spike CD8 responses.

The CDR3 spans 16 residues. The ends were cut back, 2 bases at V and 0 bases at J, with 12 bases in the middle. Germline V lookup: CDR1 SGHRS, CDR2 YFSETQ. Sequencing input: whole blood. The chain employs TRBV5-1 and TRBJ1-3, with D possibly being TRBD1 (5 bases). This sequence was found in an adult who was a healthcare worker with PCR-confirmed SARS-CoV-2 infection or an uninfected control (not recorded which). The CDR3: CASSLWGDHSGNTIYF. The CDR3 coding sequence is TGCGCCAGCAGCTTATGGGGGGATCACTCTGGAAACACCATATATTTT.